A selection of T cell receptor beta chains follows, all from one sample in a study of CD8+ T cells in alopecia areata. Sequenced by immunoSEQ multiplex PCR; TCRdb stores in-frame clones only, minus some. The sample gives more than 110,000 clones, about 59% of which show up once; about 16% is in the top ten. Sample: CD8+ T cells sorted from blood, taken at week 4, from a patient treated with tofacitinib. These receptors were taken from a human donor with alopecia areata. Both conserved end residues are part of each CDR3. The order of the fields is J gene, D gene, V gene, clone size, CDR3 protein, CDR3 DNA. A D gene is named only where the DNA matches it firmly. Clone size, where shown, is once, few, many, or a class for clones that have expanded.

>TRBJ2-1|NA|TRBV5-4|NA
CASSPSLGNEQFF
TGTGCCAGCAGCCCCTCTCTGGGCAATGAGCAGTTCTTC
>TRBJ2-4|TRBD1|TRBV29-1|few
CSVEPGQGENIQYF
TGCAGCGTGGAACCGGGACAGGGAGAAAACATTCAGTACTTC
>TRBJ1-6|TRBD1|TRBV4-1|NA
CASSHMDRDNSPLHF
TGCGCCAGCAGCCACATGGACAGGGATAATTCACCCCTCCACTTT
>TRBJ2-2|NA|TRBV15|NA
CATSGAAPQGLTNTGELFF
TGTGCCACCAGCGGTGCCGCGCCGCAGGGGCTGACGAACACCGGGGAGCTGTTTTTT
>TRBJ1-2|NA|TRBV29-1|NA
CSVEDVGVNYGYTF
TGCAGCGTTGAAGATGTAGGGGTTAACTATGGCTACACCTTC
>TRBJ2-7|TRBD1|TRBV29-1|NA
CSVELAQGFPYEQYF
TGCAGCGTTGAATTGGCACAGGGGTTTCCCTACGAGCAGTACTTC
>TRBJ1-2|NA|TRBV6-5|once
CASSYTYGGDGYTF
TGTGCCAGCAGTTACACCTACGGGGGGGACGGCTACACCTTC
>TRBJ1-1|NA|TRBV7-9|NA
CASSLFGTEAFF
TGTGCCAGCAGCTTATTCGGGACTGAAGCTTTCTTT
>TRBJ2-1|TRBD1|TRBV30|NA
CAWSAIEGQGPYNEQFF
TGTGCCTGGAGCGCAATTGAGGGACAGGGCCCCTACAATGAGCAGTTCTTC
>TRBJ2-3|TRBD1|TRBV7-9|NA
CASSGPGTGASVSTDTQYF
TGTGCCAGCAGCGGACCCGGGACAGGGGCATCTGTAAGCACAGATACGCAGTATTTT
>TRBJ1-3|NA|TRBV6-4|few
CASSRDGASDTIYF
TGTGCCAGCAGCCGGGACGGCGCCTCAGACACCATATATTTT
>TRBJ1-5|TRBD1|TRBV27|NA
CASSIGQGGNQPQHF
TGTGCCAGCAGTATCGGACAGGGCGGCAATCAGCCCCAGCATTTT
>TRBJ1-1|NA|TRBV29-1|few
CSVVMNTEAFF
TGCAGCGTTGTTATGAACACTGAAGCTTTCTTT
>TRBJ2-7|NA|TRBV4-1|NA
CASSLSDSDYEQYF
TGCGCCAGCAGTTTGTCGGACAGCGACTACGAGCAGTACTTC
>TRBJ2-1|TRBD1|TRBV5-6|few
CASRPGTGSLEQFF
TGTGCCAGCAGACCCGGGACAGGGAGCCTCGAGCAGTTCTTC
>TRBJ1-1|NA|TRBV27|NA
CASSVFEYTEAFF
TGTGCCAGCAGTGTCTTTGAATACACTGAAGCTTTCTTT
>TRBJ2-3|NA|TRBV15|NA
CATSRSRSDTQYF
TGTGCCACCAGCAGAAGTAGATCAGATACGCAGTATTTT
>TRBJ2-3|TRBD2|TRBV30|few
CAWMIAGATDTQYF
TGTGCCTGGATGATAGCGGGGGCCACAGATACGCAGTATTTT
>TRBJ1-5|TRBD1|TRBV7-2|NA
CASSPTGVTLGNQPQHF
TGTGCCAGCAGCCCGACAGGGGTCACGTTGGGGAATCAGCCCCAGCATTTT
>TRBJ2-7|TRBD1|TRBV13|few
CASSSATGVISYEQYF
TGTGCCAGCAGCTCGGCAACAGGGGTTATCTCCTACGAGCAGTACTTC
>TRBJ1-1|NA|TRBV27|NA
CASSLGNTEAFF
TGTGCCAGCAGTCTGGGTAACACTGAAGCTTTCTTT
>TRBJ1-4|TRBD1|TRBV9|few
CASSSGQGANEKLFF
TGTGCCAGCAGCTCCGGACAGGGGGCTAATGAAAAACTGTTTTTT
>TRBJ2-1|NA|TRBV29-1|once
CSVNRPDEQFF
TGCAGCGTTAACAGGCCCGATGAGCAGTTCTTC
>TRBJ2-1|NA|TRBV29-1|NA
CSVVGGVSYNEQFF
TGCAGCGTTGTAGGGGGTGTATCCTACAATGAGCAGTTCTTC
>TRBJ2-7|NA|TRBV7-8|NA
CASRRRGDYEQYF
TGTGCCAGCAGACGGAGAGGGGACTACGAGCAGTACTTC
>TRBJ1-1|NA|TRBV25-1|NA
CASSPAPGGGTEAFF
TGTGCCAGCAGTCCAGCCCCGGGGGGTGGGACTGAAGCTTTCTTT
>TRBJ1-4|TRBD1|TRBV4-3|few
CASSQLQGAGEKLFF
TGCGCCAGCAGCCAACTACAGGGGGCAGGGGAAAAACTGTTTTTT
>TRBJ2-7|TRBD1|TRBV30|NA
CAWSAGTGAIYEQYF
TGTGCCTGGAGTGCGGGGACAGGGGCGATATACGAGCAGTACTTC
>TRBJ2-7|NA|TRBV15|few
CATSSPPDGSYEQYF
TGTGCCACCAGCAGCCCCCCGGACGGTTCCTACGAGCAGTACTTC
>TRBJ2-1|NA|TRBV25-1|NA
CASSELFLLEQFF
TGTGCCAGCAGTGAGCTTTTCCTACTTGAGCAGTTCTTC
>TRBJ2-7|TRBD1|TRBV4-2|few
CASSQDKGTGGYEQYF
TGTGCCAGCAGCCAAGACAAGGGGACAGGGGGCTACGAGCAGTACTTC
>TRBJ2-5|TRBD2|TRBV27|few
CASSSLGLGETQYF
TGTGCCAGCAGTTCCCTGGGACTAGGGGAGACCCAGTACTTC
>TRBJ2-7|NA|TRBV27|many
CASRPTGSYEQYF
TGTGCCAGCCGTCCTACTGGTTCCTACGAGCAGTACTTC
>TRBJ1-2|TRBD1|TRBV15|NA
CATSTGQESGYTF
TGTGCCACCAGCACGGGACAGGAGTCTGGCTACACCTTC
>TRBJ2-7|NA|TRBV19|NA
CASRGHGGPYEQYF
TGTGCCAGCCGCGGACACGGAGGGCCCTACGAGCAGTACTTC
>TRBJ2-2|NA|TRBV9|NA
CASSGSSGELFF
TGTGCCAGCAGCGGGTCCTCCGGGGAGCTGTTTTTT